This entry lists 23 T cell receptor beta chains sequenced from one sample in a study of T cell responses to AZD1222 COVID-19 vaccine (dated by TCRdb to about 2021). The time point label here, explained by the study, means: baseline before first vaccination. Libraries were built with the immunoSEQ multiplex PCR assay. The table comes from immuneACCESS by way of TCRdb, which keeps in-frame sequences with V and J called. Part of the clones is missing from these tables; in studies checked, under half for an unresolved V gene and the rest for unknown reasons. Here the sample has about 56,000 clones; roughly 85% occur a single time. The biggest ten clones account for approximately 15% of the sample. Here the sequenced sample was peripheral blood, taken on day 0 of AZD1222 vaccination. The receptors come from an adult in good health.

The V call is TRBV7-8, the J call TRBJ2-1; tentative D call: TRBD1 (5 bases). Between the trimmed V and J ends, which lost 1 base and 6 bases, there was a span of 13 bases. Germline V CDR1 and CDR2: SGHVS, FQNEAQ. The CDR3 spans 15 residues. The CDR3 here is CASSLGTSKGNEQFF. DNA for the CDR3: TGTGCCAGCAGCTTAGGGACATCTAAGGGCAATGAGCAGTTCTTC.

CDR3 amino acids: CASSWGRSLGLDTQYF. The CDR3 DNA follows: TGTGCCAGCAGCTGGGGCCGGTCCCTAGGCCTGGATACGCAGTATTTT. J is TRBJ2-3 and V is TRBV5-6; D may be TRBD1 (5 bases). Trimming removed 3 bases at V and 6 bases at J, with 20 bases between. This CDR3 is 16 amino acids long. In germline, CDR1 is SGHDT, CDR2 YYEEEE.

The chain links TRBV3-1 (or the pseudogene TRBV3-2) to TRBJ1-3; D perhaps matches TRBD1 (5 bases). The CDR3 contains 16 residues. Germline loops: CDR1 LGHDT, CDR2 YNNKEL (reference sequence). Between the trimmed V and J ends, which lost 4 bases and 0 bases, there was a span of 13 bases. The CDR3 region is CASSRTGGGSGNTIYF. The CDR3 DNA reads as TGTGCCAGCAGCCGTACGGGGGGTGGCTCTGGAAACACCATATATTTT.

For the CDR3, the DNA is TGTGCCAGCAGCCGACAGGCTACTAACTATGGCTACACCTTC. Translated: CASSRQATNYGYTF. The chain couples TRBV3-1 (or the pseudogene TRBV3-2) to TRBJ1-2; possibly TRBD1 for D (6 bases). The CDR3 is 14 amino acids. Germline loops: CDR1 LGHDT, CDR2 YNNKEL (reference sequence). With 4 bases removed from V and 0 bases from J, the gap between germline ends came to 9 bases.

This clone was counted only a few times. This rearrangement joins TRBV4-2 to TRBJ1-1, with 7 bases that match TRBD1. Germline lookup yields CDR1 LGHNA and CDR2 YNFKEQ. The ends lost 3 bases at V and 4 bases at J; junction bases unmatched: 5. This CDR3 is 14 amino acids long. The DNA of the CDR3 is TGTGCCAGCAGCCATGCCACAGGGGCCACTGAAGCTTTCTTT. Protein: CASSHATGATEAFF.

The rearrangement uses TRBV6-4 and TRBJ1-6, with D perhaps matching TRBD1 (5 bases). CDR3 length: 16 residues. The V gene lost 3 bases and the J gene lost 9 bases, with 18 bases spanning the gap. Per the germline V gene, CDR1 is MRHNA and CDR2 is SNTAGT. The CDR3: CASSEWEGSKGSPLHF. DNA for the CDR3: TGTGCCAGCAGTGAATGGGAGGGGTCTAAGGGTTCACCCCTCCACTTT.

The V call is TRBV7-9, the J call TRBJ1-4; TRBD1 matches 7 bases. V shed 2 bases and J 7 bases; nucleotides not matched to a gene: 4. The CDR3 consists of 14 residues. Germline V gene lookup returns CDR1 SEHNR and CDR2 FQNEAQ (reference sequence). The DNA for the CDR3 is TGTGCCAGCAGCTTAAACAGGGGCTTTGAAAAACTGTTTTTT. This translates into CASSLNRGFEKLFF.

The CDR3: CASTETLATTDTQYF. The CDR3 nucleotides are TGTGCCAGCACCGAGACTCTGGCTACGACAGATACGCAGTATTTT. V is TRBV7-8 and J is TRBJ2-3, with D unclear. Looked up from germline, CDR1 is SGHVS and CDR2 is FQNEAQ. V was clipped by 7 bases and J by 3 bases, with 17 bases between them. The CDR3 sequence is 15 residues long.

The chain couples TRBV7-9 to TRBJ2-2; D perhaps matches TRBD1 (5 bases). Germline CDR1 and CDR2: SEHNR and FQNEAQ (reference sequence). The CDR3 runs 13 residues. Deletions cut 2 bases from V and 16 bases from J, with 17 bases between. In nucleotides, the CDR3 is TGTGCCAGCAGCTTATCGGACACACCAAGGCCGTTTTTT. Translation: CASSLSDTPRPFF.

The J gene is TRBJ1-5, the V gene TRBV6-5; 9 bases are a match to TRBD1. After removal of 6 bases from V and 4 bases from J, the junction contained 4 bases not matched to a gene. The germline CDR1 and CDR2 sequences are MNHEY and SVGAGI. The CDR3 has 14 amino acids. CDR3 nucleotides: TGTGCCAGCAGGGCGGGACAGGGTAATCAGCCCCAGCATTTT. Translating gives CASRAGQGNQPQHF.

This sequence joins TRBV28 and TRBJ2-3; unclear D gene. CDR3 length equals 13 residues. CDR1 and CDR2 (germline): MDHEN, SYDVKM. Trimming stripped 3 bases from V and 7 bases from J, with 11 bases between. CDR3 region: CASSFGWENTQYF. The DNA for the CDR3 is TGTGCCAGCAGTTTTGGCTGGGAAAATACGCAGTATTTT. Using reference TRBV28 and TRBJ2-3 for the parts outside the CDR3, the full variable domain is DVKVTQSSRYLVKRTGEKVFLECVQDMDHENMFWYRQDPGLGLRLIYFSYDVKMKEKGDIPEGYSVSREKKERFSLILESASTNQTSMYLCASSFGWENTQYFGPGTRLTVL.

This clone was seen a handful of times. This chain joins TRBV28 and TRBJ2-3; D is possibly TRBD2 (6 bases). Germline V CDR1 and CDR2: MDHEN, SYDVKM. The CDR3 has 17 amino acids. Trimming stripped 3 bases from V and 3 bases from J, with 19 bases between. The CDR3 DNA reads TGTGCCAGCAGTTTCCCCCCGGCAGGGAGGCCTACAGATACGCAGTATTTT. The encoded protein is CASSFPPAGRPTDTQYF. The variable domain in full, with the rest retrieved from reference TRBV28 and TRBJ2-3, is DVKVTQSSRYLVKRTGEKVFLECVQDMDHENMFWYRQDPGLGLRLIYFSYDVKMKEKGDIPEGYSVSREKKERFSLILESASTNQTSMYLCASSFPPAGRPTDTQYFGPGTRLTVL.

The chain combines TRBV6-6 with TRBJ2-7, with 9 bases lining up with TRBD1. Trimming cost V 6 bases and J 3 bases; bases outside gene matches: 9. The CDR3 extends over 15 amino acids. The germline V gene has CDR1 MNHNY and CDR2 SVGAGI (reference sequence). The CDR3 protein is CASRLPGQGYYEQYF. The DNA of the CDR3 is TGTGCCAGCAGATTACCGGGACAGGGCTACTACGAGCAGTACTTC.

The J gene is TRBJ2-3, the V gene TRBV29-1; D is possibly TRBD2 (6 bases). Between the trimmed V and J ends, which lost 3 bases and 0 bases, there was a span of 10 bases. Germline V lookup: CDR1 SQVTM, CDR2 ANQGSEA. CDR3 length: 14 residues. The chain's CDR3 is CSVDISGSTDTQYF. CDR3 DNA: TGCAGCGTTGATATTAGCGGAAGCACAGATACGCAGTATTTT.

This clone was found a few times. The chain couples TRBV5-5 to TRBJ2-7; TRBD2 agrees at 8 bases. V trimming: 4 bases; J trimming: 0 bases; junction bases outside the gene matches: 6. In germline, CDR1 is SGHKS, CDR2 YYEKEE (reference sequence). The CDR3 has 15 amino acids. The CDR3 DNA is TGTGCCAGCAGCCCCTCCGGGACTAGCTCCTACGAGCAGTACTTC. It codes for CASSPSGTSSYEQYF.

The rearrangement joins TRBV27 to TRBJ2-7, with TRBD1 matching over 8 bases. Germline CDR1 and CDR2: MNHEY and SMNVEV (reference sequence). V shed 2 bases, J shed 3 bases, and the junction held 6 bases outside the gene matches. The CDR3 length is 15 residues. CDR3 bases: TGTGCCAGCAGTTTAACCTTGGACAGGGTCTACGAGCAGTACTTC. This codes for CASSLTLDRVYEQYF.

V is TRBV4-2 and J is TRBJ1-2; D not certain. The CDR3 extends over 13 amino acids. The germline V gene encodes CDR1 LGHNA and CDR2 YNFKEQ. Trimming pared 0 bases from V and 3 bases from J, leaving 5 bases between. For the CDR3, the DNA is TGTGCCAGCAGCCAAGATGGAGACTATGGCTACACCTTC. Protein product: CASSQDGDYGYTF.

The gene calls are TRBV3-1 (or the pseudogene TRBV3-2) and TRBJ2-4; the D gene could be TRBD1 or TRBD2 (5 bases each). The ends were cut back, 3 bases at V and 0 bases at J, with 6 bases in the middle. The CDR3 runs to 14 residues. Germline CDR1 LGHDT, CDR2 YNNKEL (reference sequence). This CDR3 reads CASSQRGAKNIQYF. Written as DNA, the CDR3 is TGTGCCAGCAGCCAGAGGGGAGCCAAAAACATTCAGTACTTC.

V usage is TRBV29-1 and J usage is TRBJ1-1; D is ambiguous. This CDR3 region has 13 residues. The ends were cut back, 2 bases at V and 1 base at J, with 8 bases in the middle. CDR1 is SQVTM and CDR2 is ANQGSEA in the germline V gene. The CDR3 nucleotides read TGCAGCGTTGAACCGACGTCGAACACTGAAGCTTTCTTT. It translates to CSVEPTSNTEAFF.

The chain couples TRBV18 to TRBJ1-1; D is undetermined. CDR1 is KGHSH and CDR2 is LQKENI in the germline V gene. Trimming took off 3 bases at V and 1 base at J, with 6 bases between the two ends. The CDR3 contains 13 residues. Here the CDR3 reads CASSPMANTEAFF. CDR3 DNA sequence: TGTGCCAGCTCACCGATGGCGAACACTGAAGCTTTCTTT.

The chain employs TRBV7-9 and TRBJ1-6, with D possibly TRBD1 on 6 matching bases. CDR1 SEHNR and CDR2 FQNEAQ come from the germline V gene (reference sequence). The CDR3 is 16 amino acids. V lost 10 bases to trimming and J lost 8 bases, with 24 bases between them. CDR3 sequence: CATVDKDDRKDSPLHF. DNA for the CDR3: TGTGCCACCGTTGACAAAGACGACAGGAAAGATTCACCCCTCCACTTT.

The sample holds one count of this clone. Other DNA sequences in the sample encode the same CDR3. The gene calls are TRBV27 and TRBJ2-7; TRBD2 agrees at 8 bases. V was pared by 5 bases and J by 3 bases, with 3 bases of the junction left unmatched. Germline V gene lookup returns CDR1 MNHEY and CDR2 SMNVEV (reference sequence). The CDR3 runs to 13 residues. This CDR3 reads CASSPSGGYEQYF. The CDR3 DNA reads TGTGCCAGCAGTCCGAGCGGGGGCTACGAGCAGTACTTC.

The V and J genes are TRBV5-1 and TRBJ2-3; D is unresolved. V lost 0 bases to trimming and J lost 2 bases, with 13 bases between them. CDR3 length equals 16 residues. Germline CDR1 SGHRS, CDR2 YFSETQ. The DNA of the CDR3 is TGCGCCAGCAGCTTGGAGGCCAGGCGAGCCACAGATACGCAGTATTTT. This translates into CASSLEARRATDTQYF.